A single sample is the source of the 13 T cell receptor beta chains below, sequenced in a study of T cell changes during pregnancy in multiple sclerosis. The repertoire was sequenced with immunoSEQ multiplex PCR; TCRdb's copy has only in-frame clones and lacks some. The sample carries about 56,000 clones, about 91% recorded once. The material sequenced was peripheral blood, taken after pregnancy. The receptors shown here come from a female donor with multiple sclerosis, enrolled in a pregnancy study.

This clone was seen more than once but under ten times. The rearrangement links TRBV7-3 to TRBJ1-5, with D possibly TRBD1 on 5 matching bases. The germline V gene has CDR1 SGHTA and CDR2 FQGTGA. The CDR3 loop spans 16 amino acids. V was trimmed by 1 base and J by 5 bases, leaving 15 bases between them. This CDR3 is CASSLRRGRPHQPQHF. The CDR3 DNA reads as TGTGCCAGCAGCTTAAGGCGGGGGAGACCCCATCAGCCCCAGCATTTT.

V and J are TRBV11-2 and TRBJ2-7; D may be TRBD1 (6 bases). Germline-derived CDR1 and CDR2 are SGHAT and FQNNGV. The CDR3 runs 13 residues. V lost 1 base and J 3 bases, leaving 7 bases between the germline ends. The CDR3 DNA reads TGTGCCAGCAGCTTAGGAGGGGGCTACGAGCAGTACTTC. Translation gives CASSLGGGYEQYF.

This clone was found once. The chain recombines TRBV9 with TRBJ1-6; TRBD1 might be the D (5 bases). CDR1 is SGDLS and CDR2 is YYNGEE in the germline V gene. The CDR3 is 14 residues long. The germline V and J ends were trimmed by 2 bases and 8 bases, with 11 bases remaining between them. The CDR3 bases are TGTGCCAGCAGCGTCTGGGGGGGAGATTCACCCCTCCACTTT. This encodes CASSVWGGDSPLHF.

This CDR3 is CASSIRTGADMDYGYTF. In DNA form, the CDR3 reads TGTGCCAGTAGTATCCGGACAGGGGCAGACATGGACTATGGCTACACCTTC. This rearrangement joins TRBV19 to TRBJ1-2; 9 nucleotides line up with TRBD1. Germline values: CDR1 LNHDA, CDR2 SQIVND (reference sequence). This CDR3 is built from 17 residues. Trimming took 3 bases from V and 3 from J; bases not matched to a gene: 11.

The chain joins TRBV2 to TRBJ1-6; maybe TRBD1 (6 bases). Germline CDR1 and CDR2: SNHLY and FYNNEI. The CDR3 covers 14 residues. Trimming shortened V by 7 bases and J by 6 bases, and 13 bases separated the two germline ends. For the CDR3, the DNA is TGTGCCAGCACTAGTGGACAGAGTAATTCACCCCTCCACTTT. This translates into CASTSGQSNSPLHF.

The chain couples TRBV7-2 to TRBJ1-1, with a tentative D call TRBD1 (5 bases). The CDR3 contains 13 residues. The V end lost 1 base, the J end lost 4 bases, and 7 bases lay between the germline ends. The germline CDR1 and CDR2 sequences are SGHTA and FQGNSA. In nucleotides, the CDR3 is TGTGCCAGCAGCTTAGAAAGGGGCACTGAAGCTTTCTTT. It is translated as CASSLERGTEAFF.

V gene TRBV4-2 combines with J gene TRBJ2-1; D unclear. Germline loops: CDR1 LGHNA, CDR2 YNFKEQ. The V and J ends lost 0 bases and 4 bases respectively, with 7 bases between them. The CDR3 runs 14 residues. The CDR3: CASSQDLEYNEQFF. In DNA, the CDR3 is TGTGCCAGCAGCCAAGATTTAGAATACAATGAGCAGTTCTTC.

This clone has only a few counts. The V gene is TRBV5-1, the J gene TRBJ2-3; D is possibly TRBD1 (6 bases). This CDR3 region has 14 residues. Germline V gene data show CDR1 as SGHRS and CDR2 as YFSETQ. With 4 bases removed from V and 4 bases from J, the gap between germline ends came to 13 bases. The CDR3, as DNA: TGCGCCAGCAGCACCAGAGGGACATCAGATACGCAGTATTTT. Its protein is CASSTRGTSDTQYF.

The table lists this clone with a count of one. The genes are TRBV4-2 and TRBJ2-7; TRBD1 matches 11 bases. The V and J ends lost 4 bases and 2 bases, in that order; junction bases with no gene match: 7. The CDR3 consists of 16 residues. The V gene's germline CDR1 is LGHNA and CDR2 YNFKEQ. The DNA of the CDR3 is TGTGCCAGCAGCCTCCTAAAGGGACAGGGGGCCTACGAGCAGTACTTC. The encoded protein is CASSLLKGQGAYEQYF.

This chain uses TRBV5-1 with TRBJ2-5; D is uncertain. V was cut by 3 bases and J by 5 bases, with 11 bases left in between. This CDR3 contains 13 residues. CDR1 and CDR2 from the germline V gene are SGHRS and YFSETQ. CDR3 nucleotides: TGCGCCAGCAGCTACGGTCCCGGGGAGACCCAGTACTTC. It translates to CASSYGPGETQYF.

J is TRBJ2-3 and V is TRBV9; perhaps TRBD1 as D (6 bases). CDR3 size: 14 residues. Trimming pared 5 bases from V and 1 base from J, leaving 11 bases between. Germline V gives CDR1 SGDLS, CDR2 YYNGEE. The CDR3 nucleotides read TGTGCCAGCAGTATTAAGGGGGGCACAGATACGCAGTATTTT. Translation: CASSIKGGTDTQYF.

J is TRBJ2-3 and V is TRBV5-1, with 15 bases fitting TRBD2. V lost 2 bases and J lost 3; bases outside the gene matches: 10. There are 19 residues in the CDR3. Germline V gene lookup returns CDR1 SGHRS and CDR2 YFSETQ. CDR3 DNA sequence: TGCGCCAGCAGCTTCTTCGGGACTAGCGGGGGGCTGGGTACAGATACGCAGTATTTT. It is translated as CASSFFGTSGGLGTDTQYF.

The CDR3 DNA reads as TGTGCCAGCAGCCAGCTTTGGAGTGCATCCTACAATGAGCAGTTCTTC. Its protein is CASSQLWSASYNEQFF. V is TRBV11-2 and J is TRBJ2-1, with D unresolved. The length of the CDR3 is 16 residues. Germline CDR1 reads SGHAT; CDR2 reads FQNNGV. With 5 bases removed from V and 1 base from J, the gap between germline ends came to 15 bases.